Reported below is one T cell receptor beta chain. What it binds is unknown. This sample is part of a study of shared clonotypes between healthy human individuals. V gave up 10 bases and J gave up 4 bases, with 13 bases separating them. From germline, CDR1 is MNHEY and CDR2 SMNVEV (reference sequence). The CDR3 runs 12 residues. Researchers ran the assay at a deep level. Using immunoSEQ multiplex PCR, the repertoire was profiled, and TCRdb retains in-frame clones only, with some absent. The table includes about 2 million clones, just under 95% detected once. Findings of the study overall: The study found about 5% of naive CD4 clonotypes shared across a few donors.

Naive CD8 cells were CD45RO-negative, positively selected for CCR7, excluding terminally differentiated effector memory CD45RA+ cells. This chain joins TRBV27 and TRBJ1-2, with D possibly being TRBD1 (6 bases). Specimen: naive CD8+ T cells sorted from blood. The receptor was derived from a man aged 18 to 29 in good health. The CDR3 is CATRQAPYGYTF. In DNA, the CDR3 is TGTGCCACCCGACAGGCTCCCTATGGCTACACCTTC.